Below, 7 T cell receptor beta chains from the same sample are listed, as sequenced in a study of tumor-infiltrating lymphocytes in primary liver carcinoma. Reverse transcription of roughly 470 ng total RNA with a constant-region primer produced TCR beta cDNA. What produced the TCR beta libraries was three nested multiplex PCR rounds using slightly modified ARM-PCR. A C-beta reverse primer was combined with TRBV1-TRBV30 forward primers in the first two PCR rounds, and each round had ten to eleven cycles. TCRdb passed the multiplex PCR reads through MiXCR, listing each CDR3 protein once. The sample records fewer than 400,000 distinct CDR3 sequences, around three fifths being singletons. RNA isolated from unsorted whole blood supplied the blood RNA, with germline DNA also extracted. What was sequenced was peripheral blood. The source is a woman in her 30s with primary liver carcinoma and hepatitis B virus infection.

The CDR3 DNA sequence: TGTGCCAGCAGCCGGACAGGGGACCCTCACGAGCAGTACTTC. Its translation: CASSRTGDPHEQYF. V is TRBV7-9 and J is TRBJ2-7; 9 bases map to TRBD1. The junction had 7 bases not matched to a gene; V was cut back by 5 bases and J by 5 bases. The CDR3 spans 14 residues. The germline CDR1 and CDR2 sequences are SEHNR and FQNEAQ (reference sequence).

A few counts support this clonotype. J is TRBJ1-5 and V is TRBV10-2; D is uncertain. V was shortened by 6 bases and J by 3 bases, with 12 bases between the two germline ends. CDR1 is WSHSY, CDR2 SAAADI, per germline. CDR3 length equals 14 residues. The CDR3 reads CASREGQVNQPQHF. DNA of the CDR3: TGCGCCAGCAGGGAAGGGCAGGTCAATCAGCCCCAGCATTTT.

On this clonotype itself: This CDR3 is missing its conserved last phenylalanine or tryptophan, likely due to a read error. No DNA is shown, since the ends of the CDR3 on it are uncertain; the CDR3 is the one TCRdb lists. V usage is TRBV11-2 and J usage is TRBJ2-7; TRBD2 is the table's D call and was not checked against the DNA. CDR1 is SGHAT, CDR2 FQNNGV, per germline. The CDR3 comprises 15 residues, both ends counted. The CDR3 region is CASSAGSGNSYEQYL.

A note on this clonotype: A read error is possible here, since a much larger clone lies one base away. J is TRBJ2-2 and V is TRBV5-5; D not resolved. CDR1 is SGHKS and CDR2 is YYEKEE in the germline V gene (reference sequence). The CDR3 is 15 amino acids. CDR3 in DNA: TGTGTCAGCAGCTTCCGGCAAACGAACACCGGGGAGCTGTTTTTT. Its protein is CVSSFRQTNTGELFF.

The chain uses TRBV30 and TRBJ2-7; no firm D call. Germline V gives CDR1 GTSNPN, CDR2 SVGIG (reference sequence). Between the trimmed V and J ends, which lost 0 bases and 1 base, there was a span of 4 bases. CDR3 length equals 12 residues. Here the CDR3 reads CAWSVESYEQYF. The DNA of the CDR3 is TGTGCCTGGAGTGTGGAATCCTACGAGCAGTACTTC.

This clonotype was counted at least ten times. V and J are TRBV6-1 and TRBJ2-1; D is unclear. The CDR3 extends over 12 amino acids. Deletions cut 5 bases from V and 5 bases from J, with 7 bases between. In germline, CDR1 is MNHNS, CDR2 SASEGT. Written as DNA, the CDR3 is TGTGCCAGCAGTCTCAAGAACAATGAGCAGTTCTTC. Translating it yields CASSLKNNEQFF.

At least ten counts were recorded for this clonotype. The J gene is TRBJ2-5, the V gene TRBV11-2; D is possibly TRBD2 (6 bases). Per the germline V gene, CDR1 is SGHAT and CDR2 is FQNNGV. The CDR3 spans 14 residues. Trimming pared 1 base from V and 7 bases from J, leaving 13 bases between. In DNA, the CDR3 is TGTGCCAGCAGCTTAGTCGCGGGGACCGGGACCCAGTACTTC. Translated, it gives CASSLVAGTGTQYF.